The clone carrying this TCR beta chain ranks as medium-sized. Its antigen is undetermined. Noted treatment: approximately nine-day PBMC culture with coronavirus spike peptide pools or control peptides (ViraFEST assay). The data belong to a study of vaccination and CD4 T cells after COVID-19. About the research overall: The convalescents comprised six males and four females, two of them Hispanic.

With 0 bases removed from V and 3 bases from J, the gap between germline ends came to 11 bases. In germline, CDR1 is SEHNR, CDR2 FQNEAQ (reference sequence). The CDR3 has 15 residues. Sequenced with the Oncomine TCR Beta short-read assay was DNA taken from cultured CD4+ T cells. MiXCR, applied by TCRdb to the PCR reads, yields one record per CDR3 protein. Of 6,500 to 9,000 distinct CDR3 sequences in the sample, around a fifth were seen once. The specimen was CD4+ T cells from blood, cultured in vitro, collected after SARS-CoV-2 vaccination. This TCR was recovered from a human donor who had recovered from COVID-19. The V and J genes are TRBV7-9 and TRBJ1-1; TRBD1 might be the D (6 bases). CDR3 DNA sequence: TGTGCCAGCAGCTTAGCGGGGGCATCGTACACTGAAGCTTTCTTT. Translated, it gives CASSLAGASYTEAFF.